This T cell receptor (beta chain) was identified during a study of shared clonotypes between healthy human individuals. Whole-study findings and limits: Across a few donors, naive CD4 shared 5% to 6%, naive CD8 around 4%, memory CD4 2.3%, memory CD8 0.4% to 0.5%.

In germline, CDR1 is GTSNPN, CDR2 SVGIG (reference sequence). The CDR3 spans 14 residues. The V end lost 4 bases, the J end lost 11 bases, and 18 bases lay between the germline ends. With regard to this clone: The antigen is not known.

Replicate sorted-subset PCRs were loaded with roughly 190 ng DNA, 29,000 or so T cell genomes. The repertoire was sequenced with immunoSEQ multiplex PCR; TCRdb's copy has only in-frame clones and lacks some. The profile shows some 2,000,000 clones, approximately 94% of them singletons. The TCR sequence derives from a man aged 18 to 29 in good health. What was sequenced was naive CD4+ T cells sorted from blood. The subset: CD45RA+ positively selected. The chain links TRBV30 to TRBJ1-6, with D tentatively TRBD1 (5 bases). The CDR3 DNA reads as TGTGCCTGGATTGGGACTGGCCTTAAGGCACCCCTCCACTTT. This sequence encodes CAWIGTGLKAPLHF.